Below, 9 T cell receptor beta chains from the same sample are listed, as sequenced in a study of cytomegalovirus exposure and HLA in healthy donors. Primers included in the PCR were 60 Vbeta and 13 Jbeta primers. Generated by immunoSEQ multiplex PCR, the TCRdb table keeps only in-frame clones and is missing some. There are around 180,000 clones in the sample; 70% to 90% occur only once, and nearly 2.5% lies in the top ten. The source material was PBMCs. These receptors were collected from a male donor in good health and CMV-seronegative.

This chain links TRBV28 with TRBJ2-1; 9 positions agree with TRBD2. The CDR3 contains 15 residues. Germline trimming cut 8 bases from V and 1 base from J; bases unmatched to any gene: 6. In germline, CDR1 is MDHEN, CDR2 SYDVKM. In DNA, the CDR3 is TGTGCCAGCGGCGGGGCGGGAGGGTCCTACAATGAGCAGTTCTTC. It is translated as CASGGAGGSYNEQFF.

The J gene is TRBJ2-1, the V gene TRBV7-3, with a possible D match to TRBD2 (6 bases). The V gene's germline CDR1 is SGHTA and CDR2 FQGTGA. The V gene lost 8 bases and the J gene lost 14 bases, with 19 bases spanning the gap. The CDR3 extends over 12 amino acids. The CDR3 nucleotides are TGTGCCAGCGATGGGCCGGGACTGGGGGAGTTCTTC. It yields the protein CASDGPGLGEFF.

The chain has TRBV19 and TRBJ2-5; the D gene is possibly TRBD1 (6 bases). Germline V gene sequence: CDR1 LNHDA, CDR2 SQIVND (reference sequence). The CDR3 runs 16 residues. With 3 bases removed from V and 5 bases from J, the gap between germline ends came to 19 bases. The CDR3 coding sequence is TGTGCCAGTAGTATCTTAAGGGGCAGGGGTGGGGAGACCCAGTACTTC. This codes for CASSILRGRGGETQYF.

The chain joins TRBV4-2 to TRBJ2-3, with 10 positions matching TRBD2. The CDR3 runs 17 residues. V shed 3 bases, J shed 8 bases, and the junction held 14 bases outside the gene matches. The germline gives CDR1 LGHNA, CDR2 YNFKEQ. The CDR3 spells CASSQRIAGGLGGTQYF. CDR3 in DNA: TGTGCCAGCAGCCAGCGCATAGCGGGAGGACTGGGGGGTACGCAGTATTTT.

CDR3 in DNA: TGTGCCAGCAGCTTACAGGGCCAAACAGATACGCAGTATTTT. It encodes CASSLQGQTDTQYF. The chain combines TRBV7-2 with TRBJ2-3, with a tentative D call TRBD1 (5 bases). With 2 bases removed from V and 3 bases from J, the gap between germline ends came to 9 bases. Germline-derived CDR1 and CDR2 are SGHTA and FQGNSA. The CDR3 contains 14 residues.

This rearrangement joins TRBV4-2 to TRBJ2-5; maybe TRBD1 (6 bases). With 5 bases removed from V and 0 bases from J, the gap between germline ends came to 13 bases. Germline-derived CDR1 and CDR2 are LGHNA and YNFKEQ. There are 15 residues in the CDR3. The CDR3 loop is CASSFLGGNQETQYF. As DNA, the CDR3 is TGTGCCAGCAGCTTCCTAGGGGGAAACCAAGAGACCCAGTACTTC.

This clone came up once. The gene calls are TRBV6-1 and TRBJ1-2; D is undetermined. The CDR3 has 14 residues. Germline V gene sequence: CDR1 MNHNS, CDR2 SASEGT. Trimming took off 5 bases at V and 0 bases at J, with 10 bases between the two ends. CDR3 protein: CASSIQSSNYGYTF. CDR3 DNA: TGTGCCAGCAGTATACAGTCTTCTAACTATGGCTACACCTTC.

In its sample, this clone was seen once. The genes are TRBV5-4 and TRBJ2-7; TRBD1 matches 8 bases. Germline trimming cut 0 bases from V and 0 bases from J; bases unmatched to any gene: 5. The CDR3 covers 16 residues. Germline CDR1 reads SGHNT; CDR2 reads YYREEE (reference sequence). The CDR3 protein is CASSLAGQGASYEQYF. CDR3 nucleotides: TGTGCCAGCAGCTTGGCCGGGCAGGGGGCCTCCTACGAGCAGTACTTC.

The chain couples TRBV28 to TRBJ2-1; 10 positions agree with TRBD2. The CDR3 is 14 residues long. The V gene's germline CDR1 is MDHEN and CDR2 SYDVKM. V trimming: 6 bases; J trimming: 5 bases; junction bases outside the gene matches: 4. CDR3 amino acids: CASSGLAVHNEQFF. DNA of the CDR3: TGTGCCAGCAGCGGACTAGCGGTCCACAATGAGCAGTTCTTC.